This entry lists 8 T cell receptor beta chains sequenced from one sample in a study of blood T cells in healthy people across ages. The authors ran a second PCR of about 6 to 11 cycles using a sample-barcoded 5' primer and a J-beta primer mix. TCRdb ran MiXCR on the 5' RACE reads and lists one entry per CDR3 protein. The table records fewer than 2,000,000 distinct CDR3 sequences, roughly 32% of them present only once. The sequenced sample consisted of blood. The receptors shown here come from a woman aged 30 to 39 in good health.

This clonotype was seen more than once but under ten times. The CDR3 DNA is TGTGCCAGCTCACCACAGGTAGACCAAGAGACCCAGTACTTC. Protein sequence: CASSPQVDQETQYF. V is TRBV18 and J is TRBJ2-5; D not certain. The CDR3 runs 14 residues. CDR1 and CDR2 from the germline V gene are KGHSH and LQKENI. Trimming shortened V by 1 base and J by 0 bases, and 6 bases separated the two germline ends.

The chain uses TRBV9 and TRBJ2-5, with 7 positions matching TRBD2. CDR1 is SGDLS and CDR2 is YYNGEE in the germline V gene. The length of the CDR3 is 18 residues. Unmatched junction bases numbered 13, after V lost 0 bases and J lost 2 bases. This CDR3 is CASSVGRLALPVQETQYF. In nucleotides, the CDR3 is TGTGCCAGCAGCGTAGGGCGACTAGCCTTACCTGTACAAGAGACCCAGTACTTC.

On this clonotype: The junction shows a germline mismatch at one end, possibly a read error. The chain has TRBV3-1 and TRBJ2-1; D might be TRBD1 or TRBD2, each matching 5 bases. CDR1 LGHDT and CDR2 YNNKEL come from the germline V gene (reference sequence). This CDR3 has 15 residues. CDR3 nucleotide sequence: TGTGCCAGCAGCCAAGGGGGACCCGGATCCGATGAGCGGTTCTTC. Translated: CASSQGGPGSDERFF.

This clonotype has just a few counts. V is TRBV20-1 and J is TRBJ2-1, with 7 bases that match TRBD1. Germline lookup yields CDR1 DFQATT and CDR2 SNEGSKA (reference sequence). V lost 6 bases, J lost 8 bases, and 10 bases stayed unmatched. The CDR3 length is 13 residues. The CDR3 region is CSARDSLVDEQFF. CDR3 in DNA: TGCAGTGCCCGGGACAGCTTAGTCGATGAGCAGTTCTTC.

The table lists this clonotype with a few counts. This chain links TRBV9 with TRBJ2-3; 8 nucleotides line up with TRBD1. Germline CDR1 SGDLS, CDR2 YYNGEE. The CDR3 sequence is 15 residues long. The ends lost 1 base at V and 3 bases at J; junction bases unmatched: 4. The CDR3 region has the DNA TGTGCCAGCAGCGTACAGGGGGCGAGTACAGATACGCAGTATTTT. This gives the protein CASSVQGASTDTQYF. Looking up the rest from reference TRBV9 and TRBJ2-3 gives the full variable domain: DSGVTQTPKHLITATGQRVTLRCSPRSGDLSVYWYQQSLDQGLQFLIQYYNGEERAKGNILERFSAQQFPDLHSELNLSSLELGDSALYFCASSVQGASTDTQYFGPGTRLTVL.

This clonotype has a handful of counts. The gene calls are TRBV4-1 and TRBJ1-5, with D hard to call. This CDR3 comprises 14 residues. Germline values: CDR1 MGHRA, CDR2 YSYEKL. Deletions cut 2 bases from V and 1 base from J, with 6 bases between. This chain's CDR3 is CASSQIVSNQPQHF. In DNA form, the CDR3 reads TGCGCCAGCAGCCAAATCGTGAGCAATCAGCCCCAGCATTTT.

This clonotype turned up a few times. J is TRBJ1-6 and V is TRBV5-1; no reliable D call. The CDR3 length is 16 residues. V was cut by 3 bases and J by 6 bases, with 16 bases left in between. From germline, CDR1 is SGHRS and CDR2 YFSETQ. CDR3: CASSSTYQGGNSPLHF. The CDR3 region has the DNA TGCGCCAGCAGCTCGACCTATCAAGGCGGTAATTCACCCCTCCACTTT.

The V call is TRBV2, the J call TRBJ2-7; the D is unclear. From germline, CDR1 is SNHLY and CDR2 FYNNEI. V was clipped by 3 bases and J by 3 bases, with 15 bases between them. The CDR3 length is 15 residues. This CDR3 reads CASSESVTGVYEQYF. The CDR3 nucleotides read TGTGCCAGCAGTGAGAGCGTGACTGGAGTCTACGAGCAGTACTTC. The full variable domain, rest sourced from reference TRBV2 and TRBJ2-7, is EPEVTQTPSHQVTQMGQEVILRCVPISNHLYFYWYRQILGQKVEFLVSFYNNEISEKSEIFDDQFSVERPDGSNFTLKIRSTKLEDSAMYFCASSESVTGVYEQYFGPGTRLTVT.